This TCR beta chain was obtained from a study of blood T cell repertoires in COVID-19. Across the whole study: Material from acute and convalescent COVID-19 was sourced from the United States, Italy and Spain. Sources were T cells, B-cell-depleted T cells, or PBMCs; the material itself was cDNA or gDNA.

Germline V CDR1 and CDR2: DFQATT, SNEGSKA (reference sequence). The CDR3 is 14 residues long. The J segment lost 4 bases and the V segment lost 6 bases, leaving 12 bases of the junction unmatched. Sequenced by immunoSEQ multiplex PCR; TCRdb stores in-frame clones only, minus some. The sample carries over 200,000 clones, around 82% recorded once. This rearrangement joins TRBV20-1 to TRBJ2-7; 7 nucleotides agree with TRBD2. This receptor was identified in a woman aged 40-49 years with active or convalescent COVID-19. The material sequenced was peripheral blood. The CDR3 DNA reads as TGCAGTGCAAGTGGGCTAGCGGACCTGTACGAGCAGTACTTC. Translation: CSASGLADLYEQYF.